This T cell receptor (beta chain) appears in the sequencing data of a study of tumor and adjacent non-tumor tissue in lung cancer. Overall study results and limits: Higher tumor TCR diversity was associated with shorter survival. Tumor tissue had significantly higher TCR diversity than normal lung.

With regard to this clonotype: Its antigen remains unknown. A read error may produce the germline difference seen at one junction end.

The CDR3 length is 11 residues. Per the germline V gene, CDR1 is SQVTM and CDR2 is ANQGSEA. TCRbeta libraries were built with three rounds of nested PCR, modified from ARM-PCR. From the multiplex PCR reads, TCRdb called clonotypes with MiXCR, one entry per CDR3 protein. Of 200,000 or so distinct CDR3 sequences listed, around 71% are singletons. RNA was extracted from bulk tissue without any cell sorting. Donors were chemotherapy-naive, newly diagnosed lung cancer surgical patients in China, August–late 2014. The chain couples TRBV29-1 to TRBJ1-2; possible D gene TRBD1, 6 bases. The specimen was lung tumor tissue. This sequence originates from a man in his 60s with non-small cell lung cancer. CDR3 coding DNA: TGCACCGTTGCAGGACAGAACGGCTACGCATTC. Amino acid sequence: CTVAGQNGYAF.